This TCR beta chain stems from a study of Ad26.COV2.S vaccination and SARS-CoV-2 variants. Assay: immunoSEQ multiplex PCR; the TCRdb copy retains only in-frame clones and omits some. The sample records roughly 510,000 clones, approximately 90% being singletons. As for treatment: roughly 19 received Ad26.COV2.S at low or high dose, single or two shots; about 5 received placebo; per-sample allocation not given. The samples were gathered on day 63 after the first injection of vaccine or placebo. The clonotype was recovered from a person between 18 and 65 years old who received the Ad26.COV2.S COVID-19 vaccine or a placebo. The input for sequencing was peripheral blood, taken in a trial of Ad26.COV2.S vaccine versus placebo.

The CDR3 nucleotides read TGTGCCAGCACTTTGGGTAAGCGGGGAGGACACTACGAGCAGTACTTC. Translation gives CASTLGKRGGHYEQYF. The V call is TRBV28, the J call TRBJ2-7; 7 bases match TRBD2. CDR3 length: 16 amino acids. Germline V gene data show CDR1 as MDHEN and CDR2 as SYDVKM. With 7 bases clipped from V and 3 bases from J, the junction kept 15 bases outside the gene matches.